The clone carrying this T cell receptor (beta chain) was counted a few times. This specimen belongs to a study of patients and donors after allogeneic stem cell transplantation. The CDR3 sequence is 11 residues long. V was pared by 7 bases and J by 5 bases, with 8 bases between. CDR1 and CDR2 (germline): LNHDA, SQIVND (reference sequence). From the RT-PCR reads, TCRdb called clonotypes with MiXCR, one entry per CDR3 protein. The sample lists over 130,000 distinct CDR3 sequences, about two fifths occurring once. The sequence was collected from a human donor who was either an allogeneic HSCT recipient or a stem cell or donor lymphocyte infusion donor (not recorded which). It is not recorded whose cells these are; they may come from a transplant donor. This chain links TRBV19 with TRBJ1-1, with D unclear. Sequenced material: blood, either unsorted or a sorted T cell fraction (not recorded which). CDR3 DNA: TGTGCCAGTACCGCCTCGACTGAAGCTTTCTTT. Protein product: CASTASTEAFF.